The T cell receptor (beta chain) under discussion was sequenced for a study of blood T cell repertoires in COVID-19. Repertoires were generated with immunoSEQ multiplex PCR, while TCRdb's copy carries only in-frame clones and drops some. The profile shows 25,000 to 35,000 clones, over 80% of them singletons. CDR1 SGHTA and CDR2 FQGNSA come from the germline V gene. The CDR3 loop spans 15 amino acids. Deletions cut 5 bases from V and 1 base from J, with 15 bases between. This clonotype originated in a human donor with active COVID-19. The donor label of this sample is uncertain. J is TRBJ2-7 and V is TRBV7-2; D perhaps matches TRBD1 (7 bases). What was sequenced was peripheral blood. This CDR3 is CASSPGGGRSYEQYF. Written as DNA, the CDR3 is TGTGCCAGCAGCCCAGGAGGGGGCAGGTCCTACGAGCAGTACTTC.